Sequencing of this TCR beta chain was carried out in a study of monozygotic twins with inflammatory bowel disease. For this clonotype: Its target is not known.

Looked up from germline, CDR1 is MGHDK and CDR2 is SYGVNS. The CDR3 consists of 11 residues. Broader study findings: Twin pairs that were concordant did not differ from discordant pairs in repertoire similarity, possibly from limited power.

During cDNA synthesis, UMIs that each contained a 6-nucleotide sample barcode were added by means of template switching. TCRdb reworked the 5' RACE reads into one entry per CDR3 protein, no DNA. Its listing shows about 160,000 distinct CDR3 sequences. The material sequenced was blood. The chain carries TRBV25-1 and TRBJ2-5. This sequence originates from a human donor with ulcerative colitis or Crohn's disease, or a healthy co-twin of an affected twin (not recorded which). CDR3 loop: CASTPWETQYF.